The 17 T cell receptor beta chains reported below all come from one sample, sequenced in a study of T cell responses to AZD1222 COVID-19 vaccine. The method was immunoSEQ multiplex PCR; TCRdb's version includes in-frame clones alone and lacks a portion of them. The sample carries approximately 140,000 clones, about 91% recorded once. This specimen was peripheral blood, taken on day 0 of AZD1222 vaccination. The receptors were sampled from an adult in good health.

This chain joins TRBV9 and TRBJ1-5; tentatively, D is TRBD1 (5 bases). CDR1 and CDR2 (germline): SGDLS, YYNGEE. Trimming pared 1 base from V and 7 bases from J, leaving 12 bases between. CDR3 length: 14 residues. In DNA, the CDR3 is TGTGCCAGCAGCGTAACCGGGGCCGGCCAGCCCCAGCATTTT. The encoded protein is CASSVTGAGQPQHF.

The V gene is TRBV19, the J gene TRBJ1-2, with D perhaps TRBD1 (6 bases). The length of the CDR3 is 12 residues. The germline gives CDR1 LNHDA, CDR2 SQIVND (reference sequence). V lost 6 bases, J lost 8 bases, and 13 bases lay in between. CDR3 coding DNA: TGTGCCAGTAGCGAAGGGGGTGGGGGCTACACCTTC. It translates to CASSEGGGGYTF.

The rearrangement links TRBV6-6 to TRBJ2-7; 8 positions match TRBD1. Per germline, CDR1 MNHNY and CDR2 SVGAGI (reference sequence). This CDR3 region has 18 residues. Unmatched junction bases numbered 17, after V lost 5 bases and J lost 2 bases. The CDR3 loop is CASSPGTGASSYPYEQYF. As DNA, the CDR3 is TGTGCCAGCAGTCCTGGGACAGGAGCCTCCAGTTATCCCTACGAGCAGTACTTC.

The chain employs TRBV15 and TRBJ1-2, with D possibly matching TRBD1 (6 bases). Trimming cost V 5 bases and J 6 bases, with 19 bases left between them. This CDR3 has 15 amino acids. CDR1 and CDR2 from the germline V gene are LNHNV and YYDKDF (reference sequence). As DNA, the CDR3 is TGTGCCACCAGCCCGGGACGAGGGGACACGGATGGCTACACCTTC. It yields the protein CATSPGRGDTDGYTF.

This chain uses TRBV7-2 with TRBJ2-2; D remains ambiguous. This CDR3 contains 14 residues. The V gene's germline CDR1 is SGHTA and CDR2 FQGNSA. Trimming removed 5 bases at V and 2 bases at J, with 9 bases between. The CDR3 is CASSRGRNTGELFF. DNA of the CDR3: TGTGCCAGCAGCCGTGGCAGAAACACCGGGGAGCTGTTTTTT.

For the CDR3, the DNA is TGTGCCACCCGAACAGGCTCTGGAAACACCATATATTTT. This sequence encodes CATRTGSGNTIYF. V gene TRBV19 combines with J gene TRBJ1-3, with a possible D match to TRBD1 (5 bases). In germline, CDR1 is LNHDA, CDR2 SQIVND (reference sequence). The ends were cut back, 10 bases at V and 0 bases at J, with 10 bases in the middle. The CDR3 has 13 amino acids.

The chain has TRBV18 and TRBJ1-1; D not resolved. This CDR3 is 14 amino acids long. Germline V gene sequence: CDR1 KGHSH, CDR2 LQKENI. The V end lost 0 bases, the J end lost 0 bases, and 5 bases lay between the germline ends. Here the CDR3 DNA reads TGTGCCAGCTCACCACCAGTGATGAACACTGAAGCTTTCTTT. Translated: CASSPPVMNTEAFF.

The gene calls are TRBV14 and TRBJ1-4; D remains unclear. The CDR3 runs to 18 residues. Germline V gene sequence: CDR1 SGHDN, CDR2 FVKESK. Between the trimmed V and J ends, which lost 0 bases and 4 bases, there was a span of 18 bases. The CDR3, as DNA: TGTGCCAGCAGCCAAGATCAGGCGGGGAGGGTGGTTAATGAAAAACTGTTTTTT. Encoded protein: CASSQDQAGRVVNEKLFF.

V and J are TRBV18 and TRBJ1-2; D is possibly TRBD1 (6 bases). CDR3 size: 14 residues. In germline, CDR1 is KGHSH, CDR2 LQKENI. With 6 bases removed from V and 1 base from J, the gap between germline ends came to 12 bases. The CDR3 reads CASSEGVFNYGYTF. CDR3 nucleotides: TGTGCCAGCTCTGAGGGGGTTTTTAACTATGGCTACACCTTC.

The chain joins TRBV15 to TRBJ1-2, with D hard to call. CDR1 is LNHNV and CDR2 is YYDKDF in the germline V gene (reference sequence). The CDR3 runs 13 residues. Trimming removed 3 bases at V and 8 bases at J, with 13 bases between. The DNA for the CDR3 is TGTGCCACCAGCAGGGATAGGCAGGACGGCTACACCTTC. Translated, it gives CATSRDRQDGYTF.

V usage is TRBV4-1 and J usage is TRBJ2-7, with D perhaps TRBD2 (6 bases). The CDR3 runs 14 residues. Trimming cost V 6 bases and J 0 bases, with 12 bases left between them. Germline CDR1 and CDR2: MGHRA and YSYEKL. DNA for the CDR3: TGCGCCAGCAGATCTAGCGAGAACTCCTACGAGCAGTACTTC. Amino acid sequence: CASRSSENSYEQYF.

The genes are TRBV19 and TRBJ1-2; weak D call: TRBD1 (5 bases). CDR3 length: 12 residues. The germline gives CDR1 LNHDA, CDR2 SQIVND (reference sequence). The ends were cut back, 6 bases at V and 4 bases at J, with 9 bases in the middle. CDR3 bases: TGTGCCAGTAGCGGGACTCTCTATGGCTACACCTTC. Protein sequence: CASSGTLYGYTF. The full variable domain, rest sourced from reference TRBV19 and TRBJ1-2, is DGGITQSPKYLFRKEGQNVTLSCEQNLNHDAMYWYRQDPGQGLRLIYYSQIVNDFQKGDIAEGYSVSREKKESFPLTVTSAQKNPTAFYLCASSGTLYGYTFGSGTRLTVV.

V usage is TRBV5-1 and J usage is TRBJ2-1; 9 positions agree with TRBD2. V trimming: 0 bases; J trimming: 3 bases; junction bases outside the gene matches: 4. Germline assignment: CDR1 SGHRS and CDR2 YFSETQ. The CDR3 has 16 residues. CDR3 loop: CASSLAGTSHYNEQFF. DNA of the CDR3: TGCGCCAGCAGCTTGGCAGGGACTAGCCACTACAATGAGCAGTTCTTC.

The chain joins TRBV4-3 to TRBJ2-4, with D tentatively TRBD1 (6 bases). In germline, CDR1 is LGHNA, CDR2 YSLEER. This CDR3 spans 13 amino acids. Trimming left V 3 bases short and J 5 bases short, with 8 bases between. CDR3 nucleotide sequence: TGCGCCAGCAGCCAGAACAGGGAAAACATTCAGTACTTC. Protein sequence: CASSQNRENIQYF.

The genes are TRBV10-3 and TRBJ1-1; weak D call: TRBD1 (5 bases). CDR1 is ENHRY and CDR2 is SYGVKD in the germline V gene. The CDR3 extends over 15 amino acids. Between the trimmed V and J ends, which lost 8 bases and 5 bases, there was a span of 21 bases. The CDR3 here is CAIANVGRGNTEAFF. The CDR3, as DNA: TGTGCCATCGCTAATGTGGGACGGGGGAATACTGAAGCTTTCTTT.

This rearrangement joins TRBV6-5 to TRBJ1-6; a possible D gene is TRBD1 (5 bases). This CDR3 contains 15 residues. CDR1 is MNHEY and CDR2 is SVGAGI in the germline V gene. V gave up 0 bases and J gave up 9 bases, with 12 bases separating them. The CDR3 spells CASSYSEGYGSPLHF. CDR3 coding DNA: TGTGCCAGCAGTTACTCGGAGGGGTACGGTTCACCCCTCCACTTT.

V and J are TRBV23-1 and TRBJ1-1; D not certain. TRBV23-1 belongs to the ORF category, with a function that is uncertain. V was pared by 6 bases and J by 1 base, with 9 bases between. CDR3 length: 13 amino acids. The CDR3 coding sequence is TGCGCCAGCAGCTGCGGGAAGAACACTGAAGCTTTCTTT. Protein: CASSCGKNTEAFF.